The source of this T cell receptor beta chain is a study of blood T cell repertoires in COVID-19. Study context: Whether acute or convalescent, the COVID-19 samples came from the United States, Italy and Spain. In each case, the material was cDNA or gDNA derived from T cells, B-cell-depleted T cells, or PBMCs.

Those who participated ranged in age from roughly 18 to 100 years and resided in about two dozen US areas. V lost 6 bases and J 3 bases, leaving 8 bases between the germline ends. The CDR3 length is 13 residues. The germline V gene has CDR1 SNHLY and CDR2 FYNNEI. Produced via immunoSEQ multiplex PCR; TCRdb's table is partial and in-frame only. The data hold around 220,000 clones, with approximately 80% observed a single time. The chain couples TRBV2 to TRBJ1-4; D uncertain. The sequence derives from a middle-aged woman with acute COVID-19. The sequenced material came from PBMCs or T cells enriched from blood (not recorded which). CDR3: CASRGTSNEKLFF. In DNA form, the CDR3 reads TGTGCCAGCAGGGGCACCTCTAATGAAAAACTGTTTTTT.